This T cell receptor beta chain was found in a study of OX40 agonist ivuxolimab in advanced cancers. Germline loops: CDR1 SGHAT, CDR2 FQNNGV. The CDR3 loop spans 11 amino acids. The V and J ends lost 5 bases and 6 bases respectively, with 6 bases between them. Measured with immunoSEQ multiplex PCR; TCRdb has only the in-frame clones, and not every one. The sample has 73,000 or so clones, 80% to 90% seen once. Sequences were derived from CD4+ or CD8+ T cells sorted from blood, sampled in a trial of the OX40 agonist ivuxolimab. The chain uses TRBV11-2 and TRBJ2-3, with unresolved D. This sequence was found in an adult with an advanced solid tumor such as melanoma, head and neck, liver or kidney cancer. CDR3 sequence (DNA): TGTGCCAGCAGCGCGGCGGATACGCAGTATTTT. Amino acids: CASSAADTQYF.